This entry lists 28 T cell receptor beta chains sequenced from one sample in a study of T cell responses to AZD1222 COVID-19 vaccine. Method: immunoSEQ multiplex PCR; TCRdb's copy keeps in-frame clones and lacks some. Among 200,000 to 250,000 clones listed, roughly 91% were seen once. This sample comprised peripheral blood, obtained on day 0 of MenACWY control vaccination. The receptors derive from an adult in good health.

The chain joins TRBV29-1 to TRBJ1-5; 7 nucleotides agree with TRBD1. The trim removed 8 bases at V and 5 bases at J, leaving 9 bases unmatched. The CDR3 covers 13 residues. CDR1 SQVTM and CDR2 ANQGSEA come from the germline V gene. In DNA form, the CDR3 reads TGCAGCACCCGGACAGGTCGGGATCAGCCCCAGCATTTT. Protein sequence: CSTRTGRDQPQHF.

The chain employs TRBV27 and TRBJ1-3; possible D gene TRBD1, 5 bases. This CDR3 has 15 amino acids. V was shortened by 2 bases and J by 10 bases, with 18 bases between the two germline ends. CDR1 and CDR2 from the germline V gene are MNHEY and SMNVEV (reference sequence). Here the CDR3 DNA reads TGTGCCAGCAGTTTAAGGGGCCGAGGTGGGATGACCATATATTTT. This codes for CASSLRGRGGMTIYF.

The chain joins TRBV6-6 to TRBJ1-1; D uncertain. The V gene's germline CDR1 is MNHNY and CDR2 SVGAGI (reference sequence). The CDR3 has 15 amino acids. Trimming took off 0 bases at V and 4 bases at J, with 12 bases between the two ends. The CDR3 DNA is TGTGCCAGCAGTTACTCGCAGCCAGGACGCACTGAAGCTTTCTTT. Protein product: CASSYSQPGRTEAFF.

The V and J genes are TRBV28 and TRBJ2-2; D possibly uses TRBD1 or TRBD2 (5 bases each). The V gene lost 3 bases and the J gene lost 1 base, with 12 bases spanning the gap. The CDR3 totals 16 residues. The germline CDR1 and CDR2 sequences are MDHEN and SYDVKM. In DNA, the CDR3 is TGTGCCAGCAGTTTCCCCAGGGCGGGGAACACCGGGGAGCTGTTTTTT. Residues: CASSFPRAGNTGELFF. The full variable domain, in which reference TRBV28 and TRBJ2-2 provide the parts outside the CDR3, is DVKVTQSSRYLVKRTGEKVFLECVQDMDHENMFWYRQDPGLGLRLIYFSYDVKMKEKGDIPEGYSVSREKKERFSLILESASTNQTSMYLCASSFPRAGNTGELFFGEGSRLTVL.

The chain has TRBV2 and TRBJ1-5; 10 positions agree with TRBD1. This CDR3 has 15 residues. With V trimmed by 6 bases and J by 6 bases, 8 bases remained unmatched. Germline assignment: CDR1 SNHLY and CDR2 FYNNEI. CDR3 sequence (DNA): TGTGCCAGCAGCCGGGACAGGGGTGATCGTCAGCCCCAGCATTTT. Translating it yields CASSRDRGDRQPQHF.

The chain carries TRBV5-1 and TRBJ1-2; maybe TRBD1 (6 bases). The germline CDR1 and CDR2 sequences are SGHRS and YFSETQ. This CDR3 is built from 15 residues. Trimming removed 4 bases at V and 0 bases at J, with 13 bases between. The CDR3 DNA sequence: TGCGCCAGCAGCCCCGGACAGATACCTAACTATGGCTACACCTTC. Translation gives CASSPGQIPNYGYTF.

The chain has TRBV7-9 and TRBJ1-2; 7 positions agree with TRBD1. The CDR3 is made up of 15 amino acids. Losses at the gene ends were 8 bases for V and 4 bases for J; bases not matched to a gene: 13. Germline V gene lookup returns CDR1 SEHNR and CDR2 FQNEAQ (reference sequence). CDR3 DNA sequence: TGTGCCAGCCGCCCCCGACAGGGAACACCCTATGGCTACACCTTC. Protein product: CASRPRQGTPYGYTF.

The chain links TRBV19 to TRBJ1-2; a weak D match, TRBD1 (5 bases). Trimming removed 3 bases from V and 5 bases from J, with 10 bases in between. This CDR3 has 13 residues. The germline V gene encodes CDR1 LNHDA and CDR2 SQIVND (reference sequence). The CDR3 DNA sequence: TGTGCCAGTAGTATGACCGACAGATATGGCTACACCTTC. This sequence encodes CASSMTDRYGYTF.

CDR3 DNA: TGTGCCATATTCGGGGGGACAGGGGGACCGTATGGCTACACCTTC. Its protein is CAIFGGTGGPYGYTF. This chain links TRBV6-4 with TRBJ1-2; 11 bases are shared with TRBD1. Germline loops: CDR1 MRHNA, CDR2 SNTAGT. The J segment lost 5 bases and the V segment lost 10 bases, leaving 12 bases of the junction unmatched. CDR3 size: 15 residues.

This clone came up a few times. DNA for the CDR3: TGTGCCAGCAGCCAAGTTGGTGGGGGCGGGGGATCACCCCTCCACTTT. This codes for CASSQVGGGGGSPLHF. The gene calls are TRBV3-1 (or the pseudogene TRBV3-2) and TRBJ1-6, with a weak D call TRBD1 (6 bases). Trimming pared 1 base from V and 10 bases from J, leaving 17 bases between. The germline CDR1 and CDR2 sequences are LGHDT and YNNKEL (reference sequence). The CDR3 totals 16 residues.

CDR3 coding DNA: TGTGCCAGTATCCCTCGAGGCGTCGGAGACGGCTACACCTTC. The encoded protein is CASIPRGVGDGYTF. The gene calls are TRBV19 and TRBJ1-2, with D uncertain. This CDR3 region has 14 residues. V was trimmed by 7 bases and J by 8 bases, leaving 20 bases between them. CDR1 and CDR2 from the germline V gene are LNHDA and SQIVND (reference sequence).

J is TRBJ1-2 and V is TRBV5-8; 9 nucleotides line up with TRBD1. V shed 9 bases and J 5 bases; nucleotides not matched to a gene: 17. There are 16 residues in the CDR3. CDR1 is SGHTS, CDR2 YDEGEE, per germline. The CDR3 is CATVQGAAVEVYGYTF. As DNA, the CDR3 is TGTGCCACGGTACAGGGGGCTGCCGTTGAAGTTTATGGCTACACCTTC.

The chain has TRBV5-6 and TRBJ2-1; 8 bases line up with TRBD1. This CDR3 spans 17 amino acids. Germline CDR1 reads SGHDT; CDR2 reads YYEEEE. V was clipped by 5 bases and J by 1 base; unmatched bases: 11. CDR3 sequence: CASSPLGQGVSYNEQFF. In DNA form, the CDR3 reads TGTGCCAGCAGTCCTCTTGGACAGGGCGTTTCCTACAATGAGCAGTTCTTC.

The chain has TRBV7-9 and TRBJ2-2; 7 nucleotides match TRBD1. Per the germline V gene, CDR1 is SEHNR and CDR2 is FQNEAQ (reference sequence). With 6 bases clipped from V and 6 bases from J, the junction kept 10 bases outside the gene matches. This CDR3 comprises 15 residues. The CDR3 DNA reads TGTGCCAGCAGGGATAAGGACAGGATCGCCGGGGAGCTGTTTTTT. It specifies CASRDKDRIAGELFF.

This rearrangement joins TRBV13 to TRBJ1-6; TRBD1 matches 8 bases. This CDR3 spans 15 amino acids. The germline V gene encodes CDR1 PRHDT and CDR2 FYEKMQ (reference sequence). Trimming took 5 bases from V and 6 from J; bases not matched to a gene: 6. CDR3 residues: CASSPLGQGNSPLHF. CDR3 nucleotide sequence: TGTGCCAGCAGCCCACTCGGACAGGGTAATTCACCCCTCCACTTT.

This chain links TRBV4-2 with TRBJ1-5; 7 bases are a match to TRBD1. From germline, CDR1 is LGHNA and CDR2 YNFKEQ. The CDR3 runs to 14 residues. After removal of 1 base from V and 11 bases from J, the junction contained 8 bases not matched to a gene. The CDR3 spells CASSQGGQSVAQHF. The CDR3 DNA reads TGTGCCAGCAGCCAAGGGGGACAGTCCGTGGCCCAGCATTTT.

The rearrangement links TRBV12-3 or TRBV12-4 to TRBJ1-1; D remains ambiguous. Trimming left V 5 bases short and J 3 bases short, with 4 bases between. The length of the CDR3 is 11 residues. Written as DNA, the CDR3 is TGTGCCAGCAGTCTCTACACTGAAGCTTTCTTT. It encodes CASSLYTEAFF.

This sequence joins TRBV4-1 and TRBJ1-3; D possibly corresponds to TRBD1 (6 bases). The germline V and J ends were trimmed by 0 bases and 8 bases, with 17 bases remaining between them. The CDR3 is 16 residues long. CDR1 and CDR2 from the germline V gene are MGHRA and YSYEKL. CDR3 loop: CASSQDRGAPWDTIYF. DNA for the CDR3: TGCGCCAGCAGCCAAGATAGGGGGGCCCCCTGGGACACCATATATTTT.

This chain uses TRBV27 with TRBJ1-2; 9 nucleotides align to TRBD1. The germline V gene has CDR1 MNHEY and CDR2 SMNVEV (reference sequence). V shed 3 bases and J 2 bases; nucleotides not matched to a gene: 10. The CDR3 runs to 17 residues. CDR3 protein: CASSFGTGRGENYGYTF. As DNA, the CDR3 is TGTGCCAGCAGTTTCGGGACAGGGAGGGGCGAAAACTATGGCTACACCTTC.

The chain employs TRBV19 and TRBJ1-1, with TRBD1 identical over 10 bases. The V gene end was trimmed by 9 bases and the J gene end by 8 bases; junction bases not matched to a gene: 9. Germline lookup yields CDR1 LNHDA and CDR2 SQIVND (reference sequence). This CDR3 has 13 amino acids. DNA of the CDR3: TGTGCCAGCAGGGACAGGGGTATTGGGGAAGCTTTCTTT. Encoded protein: CASRDRGIGEAFF.

The chain links TRBV5-1 to TRBJ1-1; a possible D gene is TRBD1 (5 bases). The CDR3 sequence is 14 residues long. The V end was cut by 3 bases, the J end by 4 bases, with 13 bases between. From germline, CDR1 is SGHRS and CDR2 YFSETQ. The CDR3 DNA reads TGCGCCAGCAGCTCTCCTCAGGGATCCACTGAAGCTTTCTTT. Translated, it gives CASSSPQGSTEAFF.

This sequence joins TRBV11-2 and TRBJ2-7; D uncertain. The CDR3 contains 13 residues. Trimming shortened V by 2 bases and J by 3 bases, and 8 bases separated the two germline ends. Germline CDR1 reads SGHAT; CDR2 reads FQNNGV. CDR3 protein: CASSLSHIYEQYF. CDR3 DNA: TGTGCCAGCAGCTTAAGCCATATCTACGAGCAGTACTTC.

CDR3 nucleotide sequence: TGTGCCAGCAGCCAAGGTAGCGGGGGGTCATACGAGCAGTACTTC. This codes for CASSQGSGGSYEQYF. The chain is built from TRBV7-9 and TRBJ2-7; 10 bases match TRBD2. Germline lookup yields CDR1 SEHNR and CDR2 FQNEAQ (reference sequence). V lost 5 bases, J lost 4 bases, and 8 bases stayed unmatched. CDR3 length: 15 amino acids.

The chain carries TRBV15 and TRBJ1-1, with 8 bases that match TRBD1. V was pared by 5 bases and J by 6 bases, with 14 bases of the junction left unmatched. The CDR3 consists of 16 residues. Per germline, CDR1 LNHNV and CDR2 YYDKDF (reference sequence). CDR3 region: CATSPGQGARRAEAFF. CDR3 coding DNA: TGTGCCACCAGCCCGGGGCAGGGGGCGAGGAGGGCTGAAGCTTTCTTT. Combining the CDR3 with reference TRBV15 and TRBJ1-1 gives the whole variable domain DAMVIQNPRYQVTQFGKPVTLSCSQTLNHNVMYWYQQKSSQAPKLLFHYYDKDFNNEADTPDNFQSRRPNTSFCFLDIRSPGLGDTAMYLCATSPGQGARRAEAFFGQGTRLTVV.

This clone was seen a single time. The chain recombines TRBV3-1 (or the pseudogene TRBV3-2) with TRBJ2-5, with D possibly matching TRBD1 (6 bases). Trimming took off 4 bases at V and 4 bases at J, with 16 bases between the two ends. Germline assignment: CDR1 LGHDT and CDR2 YNNKEL (reference sequence). The CDR3 is 15 residues long. The CDR3 reads CASSPNPGQTETQYF. In DNA form, the CDR3 reads TGTGCCAGCAGCCCGAACCCGGGACAAACAGAGACCCAGTACTTC.

V and J are TRBV20-1 and TRBJ1-4, with unresolved D. Per the germline V gene, CDR1 is DFQATT and CDR2 is SNEGSKA (reference sequence). Trimming shortened V by 1 base and J by 13 bases, and 10 bases separated the two germline ends. The CDR3 consists of 11 residues. The CDR3 nucleotides are TGCAGTGCTAGAGTTGTCGGAGGACTGTTTTTT. Protein product: CSARVVGGLFF.

The chain carries TRBV6-4 and TRBJ1-1, with 7 bases lining up with TRBD1. Losses at the gene ends were 9 bases for V and 2 bases for J; bases not matched to a gene: 9. The CDR3 is made up of 14 amino acids. The germline CDR1 and CDR2 sequences are MRHNA and SNTAGT. The CDR3 bases are TGTGCCAGGACAGGGCGTAGGGCTAACACTGAAGCTTTCTTT. Its protein product is CARTGRRANTEAFF.

The V gene is TRBV9, the J gene TRBJ1-6; a weak D match, TRBD1 (6 bases). Trimming pared 0 bases from V and 9 bases from J, leaving 19 bases between. The CDR3 loop spans 17 amino acids. The germline CDR1 and CDR2 sequences are SGDLS and YYNGEE. The CDR3 region is CASSVAPGGRGVSPLHF. CDR3 sequence (DNA): TGTGCCAGCAGCGTAGCTCCTGGGGGCCGAGGGGTTTCACCCCTCCACTTT.